This entry concerns a single T cell receptor (beta chain). The data belong to a study of T cell changes during pregnancy in multiple sclerosis. Sequencing was performed with immunoSEQ multiplex PCR; in TCRdb, only in-frame clones are kept and a portion is missing. This repertoire shows 15,000 to 25,000 clones, about 85% found once; its top ten account for 7%. The length of the CDR3 is 16 residues. J lost 8 bases, V lost 0 bases, and 10 bases had no gene match. In germline, CDR1 is LGHNA, CDR2 YSLEER. The input for sequencing was CD8+ T cells from peripheral blood mononuclear cells, taken in the third trimester of pregnancy. The receptor was isolated from a female donor in good health, enrolled as a control in a pregnancy study. The chain employs TRBV4-3 and TRBJ2-1, with 7 bases fitting TRBD2. The CDR3 is CASSQDFGGGSDEQFF. CDR3 DNA: TGCGCCAGCAGCCAAGATTTCGGGGGAGGGTCGGATGAGCAGTTCTTC.